This TCR beta chain originates from a study of T cell repertoires in cytomegalovirus infection. Study-wide findings and caveats: Ex vivo, HLA-C-restricted CMV-specific TCR beta clonotypes prevailed over the rest of the response.

This clonotype was counted a few times. What it binds is not known. V shed 5 bases and J shed 8 bases, with 12 bases lying between them. CDR3 length: 12 residues. Looked up from germline, CDR1 is SGHTA and CDR2 is FQGNSA. TCRdb itself ran the reads through MiXCR, one entry per CDR3 protein. This table holds hundreds of thousands of distinct CDR3 sequences, about 44% found once. This sample comprised cultured PBMCs, obtained from culture after CMV antigen stimulation. V usage is TRBV7-2 and J usage is TRBJ1-2; D is unresolved. This TCR was sampled from a human donor in good health (CMV status not recorded). Some clones in this sample may be carry-over from other donors' samples. CDR3 bases: TGTGCCAGCAGCCTACGTCGTTTAGGCTACACCTTC. It encodes CASSLRRLGYTF.